The sequence of this TCR beta chain was determined in a study of vaccination effects on CD4 cells after COVID-19. A remark on this clone: Its antigen is not known.

V shed 4 bases and J shed 2 bases, with 7 bases lying between them. The V gene's germline CDR1 is MNHEY and CDR2 SMNVEV (reference sequence). The CDR3 runs to 13 residues. Sequencing was preceded by expansion of antigen-specific CD4+ T cells with viral peptide pools in the ViraFEST assay. Researchers isolated CD4+ T cells once approximately eleven days of culture had elapsed. All study participants received two doses of BNT162b2 or mRNA-1273 vaccine. Two million PBMC per well were cultured with 10 IU/ml IL-2 and approximately 9.1 ug/ml peptides. Days 3 and 7 were when half the medium was replaced with IL-2 medium. Assay used: immunoSEQ multiplex PCR; TCRdb lists only in-frame clones, some missing. This table holds some 24,000 clones, 60% to 85% found once.

This chain joins TRBV27 and TRBJ2-3; D gene unclear. Sequenced here: CD4+ T cells from PBMCs cultured with HCoV-NL63 spike peptides, sampled after COVID-19 vaccination. The clonotype comes from a human donor who received a COVID-19 vaccine. CDR3 coding DNA: TGTGCCAGCAGTTCCTATAACACAGATACGCAGTATTTT. Encoded protein: CASSSYNTDTQYF.